Each of the 15 T cell receptor beta chains below was sequenced from the same sample in a study of CD8 T cells in ankylosing spondylitis. Study outcomes and limitations: Among TCR beta sequences, a motif of several highly homologous variants appeared characteristic of ankylosing spondylitis blood.

Which antigens these TCRs recognize remains unknown. MiXCR was run by TCRdb on the 5' RACE reads, yielding one entry per CDR3 protein. Among about 450,000 distinct CDR3 sequences listed, 20% to 30% were seen once. The source material was blood, either unsorted or a sorted T cell fraction (not recorded which). All receptors derive from a male donor with ankylosing spondylitis.

CDR3 coding DNA: TGCAGTGCTAGCCGACAGGGTCTGTACAATGAGCAGTTCTTC. It yields the protein CSASRQGLYNEQFF. The V and J genes are TRBV20-1 and TRBJ2-1; 7 bases match TRBD1. Germline V gene lookup returns CDR1 DFQATT and CDR2 SNEGSKA (reference sequence). V was pared by 3 bases and J by 4 bases, with 6 bases of the junction left unmatched. The CDR3 totals 14 residues.

J is TRBJ2-3 and V is TRBV7-6; 10 bases map to TRBD2. The CDR3 extends over 16 amino acids. Unmatched junction bases numbered 8, after V lost 1 base and J lost 7 bases. Per the germline V gene, CDR1 is SGHVS and CDR2 is FNYEAQ. The CDR3 is CASSLGTSGNAHTQYF. CDR3 DNA: TGTGCCAGCAGCTTAGGCACTAGCGGGAATGCCCATACGCAGTATTTT.

This clonotype came up a few times. CDR3 amino acids: CASSPEGRLGHYGYTF. The DNA for the CDR3 is TGCGCCAGCAGCCCGGAAGGGCGGCTTGGGCACTATGGCTACACCTTC. This chain joins TRBV5-1 and TRBJ1-2; D remains unclear. CDR1 and CDR2 from the germline V gene are SGHRS and YFSETQ. CDR3 size: 16 residues. V was pared by 4 bases and J by 3 bases, with 19 bases between.

The gene calls are TRBV3-1 and TRBJ2-7; the D is unclear. Per the germline V gene, CDR1 is LGHDT and CDR2 is YNNKEL (reference sequence). This CDR3 comprises 15 residues. V was clipped by 1 base and J by 4 bases, with 14 bases between them. The CDR3 region is CASSQAPDLLYEQYF. DNA of the CDR3: TGTGCCAGCAGCCAAGCCCCCGACTTATTGTACGAGCAGTACTTC.

This clonotype turned up a few times. The CDR3 region is CATSDIGEGNQPQHF. CDR3 nucleotides: TGTGCCACCAGTGATATAGGGGAAGGCAATCAGCCCCAGCATTTT. The gene calls are TRBV24-1 and TRBJ1-5; possible D gene TRBD1, 5 bases. The germline V and J ends were trimmed by 3 bases and 2 bases, with 10 bases remaining between them. There are 15 residues in the CDR3. The germline CDR1 and CDR2 sequences are KGHDR and SFDVKD.

This clonotype was observed a few times. Being one base from a much bigger clone, this may be a read error. V gene TRBV5-5 combines with J gene TRBJ2-7, with no clear D. The CDR3 totals 11 residues. V was pared by 2 bases and J by 3 bases, with 3 bases between. Germline V gene data show CDR1 as SGHKS and CDR2 as YYEKEE (reference sequence). CDR3 bases: TGTGCCAGCAGCTTCGACTACGAGCAGTACTTC. It translates to CASSFDYEQYF.

CDR3 residues: CASSPTRQGGEKLFF. The CDR3 DNA reads as TGTGCCAGCTCACCAACGAGGCAGGGAGGAGAAAAACTGTTTTTT. The chain couples TRBV18 to TRBJ1-4; perhaps TRBD1 as D (5 bases). This CDR3 contains 15 residues. CDR1 KGHSH and CDR2 LQKENI come from the germline V gene. V was cut by 2 bases and J by 8 bases, with 15 bases left in between.

This clonotype showed up many times. The chain carries TRBV12-5 and TRBJ2-1; TRBD2 agrees at 14 bases. The ends lost 9 bases at V and 2 bases at J; junction bases unmatched: 9. The CDR3 length is 17 residues. The germline V gene encodes CDR1 LGHNT and CDR2 FRNRAP. In nucleotides, the CDR3 is TGTGCTAGCACCGGGACTAGCGGGAGAGTCGCCTACAATGAGCAGTTCTTC. It yields the protein CASTGTSGRVAYNEQFF.

The V call is TRBV3-1, the J call TRBJ1-5; D gene uncertain. V was trimmed by 1 base and J by 5 bases, leaving 9 bases between them. Per the germline V gene, CDR1 is LGHDT and CDR2 is YNNKEL (reference sequence). The CDR3 runs to 14 residues. The chain's CDR3 is CASSQGRRDQPQHF. CDR3 bases: TGTGCCAGCAGCCAAGGTAGGCGGGATCAGCCCCAGCATTTT.

This clonotype was seen only a few times. The CDR3 reads CASSLEGGRTTNEKLFF. CDR3 DNA sequence: TGCGCCAGCAGCTTGGAAGGGGGGCGTACAACTAATGAAAAACTGTTTTTT. The chain employs TRBV5-1 and TRBJ1-4, with a tentative D call TRBD1 (6 bases). The germline CDR1 and CDR2 sequences are SGHRS and YFSETQ. With 0 bases removed from V and 0 bases from J, the gap between germline ends came to 12 bases. The CDR3 spans 17 residues.

The V call is TRBV10-3, the J call TRBJ2-1, with 13 positions matching TRBD2. This CDR3 region has 14 residues. Germline V lookup: CDR1 ENHRY, CDR2 SYGVKD. Germline trimming cut 6 bases from V and 5 bases from J; bases unmatched to any gene: 1. For the CDR3, the DNA is TGTGCCATCAGAGGGACTAGCGGGGACAATGAGCAGTTCTTC. Translation: CAIRGTSGDNEQFF.

This clonotype was detected only a few times. The V gene is TRBV20-1, the J gene TRBJ2-1, with 9 bases lining up with TRBD1. Trimming cost V 8 bases and J 6 bases; bases outside gene matches: 11. The CDR3 sequence is 14 residues long. CDR1 is DFQATT and CDR2 is SNEGSKA in the germline V gene (reference sequence). CDR3 region: CSSRPGTGFNEQFF. In DNA form, the CDR3 reads TGCAGTTCCAGACCCGGGACAGGGTTCAATGAGCAGTTCTTC.

The rearrangement links TRBV5-1 to TRBJ2-3, with 8 bases identical to TRBD2. Germline V gene sequence: CDR1 SGHRS, CDR2 YFSETQ. This CDR3 contains 17 residues. V gave up 4 bases and J gave up 0 bases; unmatched junction bases: 10. CDR3 in DNA: TGCGCCAGCAGCCCTCCCAGACTAGCGTCTAGCACAGATACGCAGTATTTT. Protein product: CASSPPRLASSTDTQYF.

The chain links TRBV5-1 to TRBJ2-1; D possibly corresponds to TRBD1 (6 bases). V lost 0 bases and J lost 9, with 10 bases in between. CDR1 and CDR2 from the germline V gene are SGHRS and YFSETQ. The CDR3 is made up of 13 amino acids. The CDR3 bases are TGCGCCAGCAGCTTGGATAGGGGGACTGAGCAGTTCTTC. It encodes CASSLDRGTEQFF. The full variable domain, in which reference TRBV5-1 and TRBJ2-1 provide the parts outside the CDR3, is KAGVTQTPRYLIKTRGQQVTLSCSPISGHRSVSWYQQTPGQGLQFLFEYFSETQRNKGNFPGRFSGRQFSNSRSEMNVSTLELGDSALYLCASSLDRGTEQFFGPGTRLTVL.

The J gene is TRBJ2-6, the V gene TRBV15; 7 bases are a match to TRBD2. The trim removed 1 base at V and 0 bases at J, leaving 9 bases unmatched. The germline V gene has CDR1 LNHNV and CDR2 YYDKDF (reference sequence). This CDR3 is built from 19 residues. CDR3 protein: CATSRASSGYHSGANVLTF. For the CDR3, the DNA is TGTGCCACCAGCAGAGCGTCTAGCGGTTATCACTCTGGGGCCAACGTCCTGACTTTC. The variable domain in full, with the rest retrieved from reference TRBV15 and TRBJ2-6, is DAMVIQNPRYQVTQFGKPVTLSCSQTLNHNVMYWYQQKSSQAPKLLFHYYDKDFNNEADTPDNFQSRRPNTSFCFLDIRSPGLGDTAMYLCATSRASSGYHSGANVLTFGAGSRLTVL.